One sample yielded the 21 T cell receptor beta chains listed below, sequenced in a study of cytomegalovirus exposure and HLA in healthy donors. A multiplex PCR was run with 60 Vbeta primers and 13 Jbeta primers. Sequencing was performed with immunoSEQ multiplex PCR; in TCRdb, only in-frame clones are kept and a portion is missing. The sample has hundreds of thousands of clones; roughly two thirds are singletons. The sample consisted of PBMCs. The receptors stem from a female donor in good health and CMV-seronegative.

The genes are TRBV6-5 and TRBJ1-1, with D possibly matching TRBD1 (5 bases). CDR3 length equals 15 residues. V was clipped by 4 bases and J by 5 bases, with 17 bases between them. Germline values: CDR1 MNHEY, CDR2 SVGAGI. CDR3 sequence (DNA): TGTGCCAGCAGTTGGGGGGGGGTTGGAGGAACTGAAGCTTTCTTT. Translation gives CASSWGGVGGTEAFF.

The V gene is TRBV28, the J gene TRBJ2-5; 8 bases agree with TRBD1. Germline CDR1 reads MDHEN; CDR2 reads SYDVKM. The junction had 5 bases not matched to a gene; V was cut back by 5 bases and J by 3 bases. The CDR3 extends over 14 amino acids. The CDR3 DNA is TGTGCCAGCAGTCCCTCGGACAGGGAAGAGACCCAGTACTTC. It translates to CASSPSDREETQYF.

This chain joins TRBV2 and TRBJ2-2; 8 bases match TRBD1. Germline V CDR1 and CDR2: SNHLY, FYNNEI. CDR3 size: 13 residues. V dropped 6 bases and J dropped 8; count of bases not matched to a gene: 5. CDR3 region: CASSPDRVGELFF. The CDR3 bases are TGTGCCAGCAGCCCGGACAGGGTTGGGGAGCTGTTTTTT.

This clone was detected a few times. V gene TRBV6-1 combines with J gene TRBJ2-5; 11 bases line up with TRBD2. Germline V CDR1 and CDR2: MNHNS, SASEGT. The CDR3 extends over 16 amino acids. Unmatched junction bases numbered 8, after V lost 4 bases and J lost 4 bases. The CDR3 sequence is CASSALAGAQGETQYF. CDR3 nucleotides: TGTGCCAGCAGTGCACTAGCGGGAGCCCAGGGAGAGACCCAGTACTTC.

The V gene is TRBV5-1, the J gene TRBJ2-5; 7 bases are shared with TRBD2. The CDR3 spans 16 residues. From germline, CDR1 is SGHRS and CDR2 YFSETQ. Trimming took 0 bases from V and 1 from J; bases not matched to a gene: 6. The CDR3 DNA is TGCGCCAGCAGCTTGGTTGCTAGCGGCCTCCAAGAGACCCAGTACTTC. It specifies CASSLVASGLQETQYF.

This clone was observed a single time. The CDR3 DNA reads as TGTGCCAGCAGTCAGACTGATATGAACACTGAAGCTTTCTTT. Its translation is CASSQTDMNTEAFF. The chain uses TRBV2 and TRBJ1-1; no clear D. Germline lookup yields CDR1 SNHLY and CDR2 FYNNEI. Trimming pared 5 bases from V and 0 bases from J, leaving 10 bases between. CDR3 length: 14 amino acids. The entire variable domain, with the rest obtained from reference TRBV2 and TRBJ1-1, is as follows: EPEVTQTPSHQVTQMGQEVILRCVPISNHLYFYWYRQILGQKVEFLVSFYNNEISEKSEIFDDQFSVERPDGSNFTLKIRSTKLEDSAMYFCASSQTDMNTEAFFGQGTRLTVV.

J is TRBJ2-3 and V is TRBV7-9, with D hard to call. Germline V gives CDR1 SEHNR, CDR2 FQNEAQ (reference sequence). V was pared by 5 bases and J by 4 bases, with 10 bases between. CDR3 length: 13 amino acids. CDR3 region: CASSPGVADTQYF. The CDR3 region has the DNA TGTGCCAGCAGCCCCGGAGTCGCAGATACGCAGTATTTT.

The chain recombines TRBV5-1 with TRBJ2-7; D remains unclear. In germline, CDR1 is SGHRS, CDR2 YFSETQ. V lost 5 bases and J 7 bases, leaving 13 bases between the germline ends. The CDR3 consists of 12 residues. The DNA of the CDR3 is TGCGCCAGCAGTCTCTCCGGTGAAGAGCAGTACTTC. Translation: CASSLSGEEQYF.

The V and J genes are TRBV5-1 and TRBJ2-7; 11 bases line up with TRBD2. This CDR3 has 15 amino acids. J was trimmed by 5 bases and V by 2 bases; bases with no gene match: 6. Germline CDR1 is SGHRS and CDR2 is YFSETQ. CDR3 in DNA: TGCGCCAGCAGCTTCCGACTAGCGGGAAGGGACGAGCAGTACTTC. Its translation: CASSFRLAGRDEQYF.

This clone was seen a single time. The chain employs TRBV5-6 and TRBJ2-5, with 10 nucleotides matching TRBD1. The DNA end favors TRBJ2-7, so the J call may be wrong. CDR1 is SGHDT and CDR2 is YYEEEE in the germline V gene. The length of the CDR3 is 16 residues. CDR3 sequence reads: CASSTAGTGEEYEQYF. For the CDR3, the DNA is TGTGCCAGCAGCACCGCCGGGACAGGGGAAGAATACGAGCAGTACTTC.

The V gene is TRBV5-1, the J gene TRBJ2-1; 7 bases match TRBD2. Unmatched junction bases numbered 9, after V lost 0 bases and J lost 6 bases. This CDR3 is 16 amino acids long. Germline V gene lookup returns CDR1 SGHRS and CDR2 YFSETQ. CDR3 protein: CASSLAGLGWGNEQFF. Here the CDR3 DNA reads TGCGCCAGCAGCTTGGCCGGACTAGGTTGGGGCAATGAGCAGTTCTTC. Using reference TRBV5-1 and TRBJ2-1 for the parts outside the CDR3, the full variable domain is KAGVTQTPRYLIKTRGQQVTLSCSPISGHRSVSWYQQTPGQGLQFLFEYFSETQRNKGNFPGRFSGRQFSNSRSEMNVSTLELGDSALYLCASSLAGLGWGNEQFFGPGTRLTVL.

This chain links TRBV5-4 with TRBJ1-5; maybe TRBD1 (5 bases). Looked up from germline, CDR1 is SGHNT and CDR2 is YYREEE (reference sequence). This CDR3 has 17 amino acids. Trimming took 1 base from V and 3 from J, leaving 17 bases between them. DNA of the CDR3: TGTGCCAGCAGCTTGTTACAGGCCGGGCCCGACAATCAGCCCCAGCATTTT. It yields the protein CASSLLQAGPDNQPQHF. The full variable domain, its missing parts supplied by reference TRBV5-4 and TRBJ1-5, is ETGVTQSPTHLIKTRGQQVTLRCSSQSGHNTVSWYQQALGQGPQFIFQYYREEENGRGNFPPRFSGLQFPNYSSELNVNALELDDSALYLCASSLLQAGPDNQPQHFGDGTRLSIL.

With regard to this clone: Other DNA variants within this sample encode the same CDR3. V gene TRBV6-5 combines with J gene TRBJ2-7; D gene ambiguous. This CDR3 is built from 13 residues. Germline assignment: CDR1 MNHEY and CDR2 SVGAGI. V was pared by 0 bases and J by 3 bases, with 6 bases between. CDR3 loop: CASSYSASYEQYF. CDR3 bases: TGTGCCAGCAGTTACTCGGCTAGCTACGAGCAGTACTTC.

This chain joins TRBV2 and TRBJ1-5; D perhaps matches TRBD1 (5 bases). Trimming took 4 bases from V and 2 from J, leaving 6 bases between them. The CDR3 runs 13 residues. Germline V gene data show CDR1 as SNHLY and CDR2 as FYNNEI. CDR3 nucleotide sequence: TGTGCCAGCAGTGGCAGGGGCAATCAGCCCCAGCATTTT. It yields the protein CASSGRGNQPQHF.

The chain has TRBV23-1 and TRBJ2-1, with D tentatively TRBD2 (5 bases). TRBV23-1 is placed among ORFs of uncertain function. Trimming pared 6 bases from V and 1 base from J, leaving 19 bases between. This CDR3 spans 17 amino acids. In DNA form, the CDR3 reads TGCGCCAGCAGGGTTGATAGCGCCCATATATCCTACAATGAGCAGTTCTTC. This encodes CASRVDSAHISYNEQFF.

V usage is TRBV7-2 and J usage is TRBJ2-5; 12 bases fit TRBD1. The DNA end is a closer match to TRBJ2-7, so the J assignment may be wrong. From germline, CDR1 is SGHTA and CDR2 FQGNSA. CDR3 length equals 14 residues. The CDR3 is CASSLLGQGAEQYF. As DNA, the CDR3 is TGTGCCAGCAGCTTATTGGGACAGGGGGCCGAGCAGTACTTC.

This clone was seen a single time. The CDR3 sequence: CASSSGGFTGELFF. CDR3 bases: TGTGCCAGCAGCTCTGGGGGGTTCACCGGGGAGCTGTTTTTT. This rearrangement joins TRBV11-3 to TRBJ2-2; the D gene is possibly TRBD2 (6 bases). Looked up from germline, CDR1 is SGHNT and CDR2 is YENEEA. V gave up 4 bases and J gave up 4 bases, with 10 bases separating them. This CDR3 spans 14 amino acids.

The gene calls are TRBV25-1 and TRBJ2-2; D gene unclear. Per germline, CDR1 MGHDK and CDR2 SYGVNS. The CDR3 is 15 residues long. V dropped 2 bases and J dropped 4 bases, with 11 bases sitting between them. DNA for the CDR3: TGTGCCAGCAGTGAAAGAGGCGTAGTCACCGGGGAGCTGTTTTTT. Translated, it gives CASSERGVVTGELFF.

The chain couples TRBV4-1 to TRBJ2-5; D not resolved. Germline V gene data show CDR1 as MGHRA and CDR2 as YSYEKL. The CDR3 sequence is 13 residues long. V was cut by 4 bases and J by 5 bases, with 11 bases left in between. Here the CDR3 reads CASSLIVRETQYF. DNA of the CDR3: TGCGCCAGCAGCCTCATCGTCCGGGAGACCCAGTACTTC.

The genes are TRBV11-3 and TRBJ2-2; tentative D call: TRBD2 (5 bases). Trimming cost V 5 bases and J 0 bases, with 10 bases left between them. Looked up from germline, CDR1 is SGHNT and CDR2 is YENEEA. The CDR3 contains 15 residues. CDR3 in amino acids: CASSVRGANTGELFF. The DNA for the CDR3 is TGTGCCAGCAGCGTACGGGGAGCGAACACCGGGGAGCTGTTTTTT.

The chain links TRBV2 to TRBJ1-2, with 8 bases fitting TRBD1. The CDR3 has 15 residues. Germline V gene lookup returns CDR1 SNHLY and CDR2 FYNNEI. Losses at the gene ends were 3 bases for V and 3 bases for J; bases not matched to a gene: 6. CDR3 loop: CASSDKDRVHYGYTF. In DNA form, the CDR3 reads TGTGCCAGCAGTGATAAGGACAGGGTACACTATGGCTACACCTTC. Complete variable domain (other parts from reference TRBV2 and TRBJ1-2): EPEVTQTPSHQVTQMGQEVILRCVPISNHLYFYWYRQILGQKVEFLVSFYNNEISEKSEIFDDQFSVERPDGSNFTLKIRSTKLEDSAMYFCASSDKDRVHYGYTFGSGTRLTVV.